These 2 T cell receptor beta chains were sequenced from one sample in a study of graft-versus-host responses after intestinal transplantation. Using immunoSEQ multiplex PCR, the repertoire was profiled, and TCRdb retains in-frame clones only, with some absent. The repertoire includes fewer than 70,000 clones, around 90% of them detected once, and about 6.7% sits in the top ten. The sample consisted of bone marrow, taken 700 to 750 days after intestinal transplantation. These receptors were collected from a human patient who received an intestinal transplant, so some T cells may come from the graft donor.

The chain has TRBV19 and TRBJ2-3; D may be TRBD1 or TRBD2 (5 bases each). Germline loops: CDR1 LNHDA, CDR2 SQIVND (reference sequence). V was cut by 4 bases and J by 5 bases, with 19 bases left in between. The CDR3 loop spans 16 amino acids. CDR3 region: CASSTTSGGTQDTQYF. The CDR3 coding sequence is TGTGCCAGTAGTACAACGTCTGGGGGAACCCAAGATACGCAGTATTTT.

The gene calls are TRBV19 and TRBJ2-5, with TRBD2 identical over 7 bases. The DNA end lines up better with TRBJ2-7; the J call may be wrong. Germline V gives CDR1 LNHDA, CDR2 SQIVND (reference sequence). There are 15 residues in the CDR3. The CDR3 sequence: CASSLALAETYEQYF. The CDR3 region has the DNA TGTGCCAGTAGTTTAGCGCTAGCGGAGACCTACGAGCAGTACTTC.